These 11 T cell receptor beta chains were sequenced from one sample in a study of Ad26.COV2.S vaccination and SARS-CoV-2 variants. Specified treatment: around 19 received Ad26.COV2.S at low or high dose, single or two shots; several received placebo; per-sample allocation not given. Following the first vaccine or placebo injection, samples were taken on day 63. TCRdb's table, derived via immunoSEQ multiplex PCR, lists solely in-frame clones and lacks some. The sample includes some 250,000 clones, 88% of them seen just once. Specimen: peripheral blood, collected in a trial of Ad26.COV2.S vaccine versus placebo. The receptors come from a person between 18 and 60 years old who received the Ad26.COV2.S COVID-19 vaccine or a placebo.

This CDR3 is CASTDRVTGELFF. The CDR3 DNA reads as TGTGCCAGCACAGACAGGGTCACCGGGGAGCTGTTTTTT. The chain has TRBV18 and TRBJ2-2; 7 bases align to TRBD1. The CDR3 is 13 amino acids. The V segment lost 8 bases and the J segment 4 bases; nucleotides outside the gene matches: 4. CDR1 and CDR2 (germline): KGHSH, LQKENI.

This rearrangement joins TRBV30 to TRBJ2-7, with a tentative D call TRBD2 (5 bases). This CDR3 has 12 amino acids. Germline CDR1 and CDR2: GTSNPN and SVGIG (reference sequence). Trimming pared 7 bases from V and 1 base from J, leaving 11 bases between. CDR3 nucleotide sequence: TGTGCCTCCACCGGGAATTCCTACGAGCAGTACTTC. Protein product: CASTGNSYEQYF.

The chain carries TRBV6-5 and TRBJ2-5, with unresolved D. V lost 0 bases to trimming and J lost 3 bases, with 2 bases between them. Per germline, CDR1 MNHEY and CDR2 SVGAGI. There are 12 residues in the CDR3. The CDR3 DNA reads as TGTGCCAGCAGTTACTCGAAAGAGACCCAGTACTTC. Translation: CASSYSKETQYF.

This clone appeared a single time. V gene TRBV10-1 combines with J gene TRBJ2-3; 9 nucleotides match TRBD1. The length of the CDR3 is 17 residues. Germline values: CDR1 WNHNN, CDR2 SYGVQD (reference sequence). V shed 9 bases and J 3 bases; nucleotides not matched to a gene: 16. This CDR3 reads CASPTGGEGDETDTQYF. The CDR3 DNA is TGCGCCAGTCCGACAGGGGGTGAGGGAGACGAAACAGATACGCAGTATTTT.

V and J are TRBV3-1 (or the pseudogene TRBV3-2) and TRBJ2-3; TRBD2 is a possible D gene (6 bases). V shed 1 base and J shed 1 base, with 9 bases lying between them. The CDR3 totals 15 residues. The germline CDR1 and CDR2 sequences are LGHDT and YNNKEL (reference sequence). The CDR3 sequence is CASSQGGTGTDTQYF. For the CDR3, the DNA is TGTGCCAGCAGCCAAGGGGGGACTGGCACAGATACGCAGTATTTT.

This chain uses TRBV14 with TRBJ2-3; D could derive from TRBD1 or TRBD2 (6 bases each). This CDR3 has 17 amino acids. The V end lost 3 bases, the J end lost 0 bases, and 16 bases lay between the germline ends. The germline gives CDR1 SGHDN, CDR2 FVKESK. CDR3 residues: CASSHPLRRGSTDTQYF. CDR3 nucleotides: TGTGCCAGCAGCCACCCCCTGCGGAGGGGGAGCACAGATACGCAGTATTTT. The full variable domain, completed using reference TRBV14 and TRBJ2-3, is EAGVTQFPSHSVIEKGQTVTLRCDPISGHDNLYWYRRVMGKEIKFLLHFVKESKQDESGMPNNRFLAERTGGTYSTLKVQPAELEDSGVYFCASSHPLRRGSTDTQYFGPGTRLTVL.

V is TRBV19 and J is TRBJ2-2, with 8 bases identical to TRBD1. With V trimmed by 5 bases and J by 6 bases, 14 bases remained unmatched. There are 17 residues in the CDR3. The germline CDR1 and CDR2 sequences are LNHDA and SQIVND (reference sequence). CDR3 amino acids: CASSFPPGPGGPGELFF. CDR3 sequence (DNA): TGTGCCAGTAGTTTCCCCCCAGGACCAGGGGGCCCCGGGGAGCTGTTTTTT.

The chain is built from TRBV7-9 and TRBJ1-4; 8 nucleotides agree with TRBD1. V shed 4 bases, J shed 2 bases, and the junction held 3 bases outside the gene matches. Germline V CDR1 and CDR2: SEHNR, FQNEAQ (reference sequence). There are 15 residues in the CDR3. Written as DNA, the CDR3 is TGTGCCAGCAGCTATCAGGGGGCGACTAATGAAAAACTGTTTTTT. Protein: CASSYQGATNEKLFF.

This clone showed up just a few times. The chain recombines TRBV19 with TRBJ2-5; a possible D gene is TRBD1 (6 bases). Trimming cost V 6 bases and J 5 bases, with 16 bases left between them. In germline, CDR1 is LNHDA, CDR2 SQIVND (reference sequence). CDR3 size: 14 residues. The CDR3 reads CASRQGEGGETQYF. CDR3 coding DNA: TGTGCCAGTAGACAGGGTGAGGGTGGGGAGACCCAGTACTTC.

The chain couples TRBV6-1 to TRBJ1-2, with D tentatively TRBD1 (5 bases). Germline V gene sequence: CDR1 MNHNS, CDR2 SASEGT. This CDR3 comprises 13 residues. Trimming took off 0 bases at V and 8 bases at J, with 10 bases between the two ends. This CDR3 is CASSEARDLGYTF. The CDR3 DNA reads TGTGCCAGCAGTGAAGCGCGGGACCTAGGCTACACCTTC.

The V gene is TRBV27, the J gene TRBJ1-2, with unresolved D. This CDR3 comprises 14 residues. From germline, CDR1 is MNHEY and CDR2 SMNVEV (reference sequence). V lost 0 bases, J lost 4 bases, and 9 bases lay in between. In DNA, the CDR3 is TGTGCCAGCAGTTTATCGGGTCAGAGCTATGGCTACACCTTC. Amino acids: CASSLSGQSYGYTF.